This T cell receptor (beta chain) stems from a study of blood T cell repertoires in COVID-19. Study-level background: In each case, the material was cDNA or gDNA derived from T cells, B-cell-depleted T cells, or PBMCs.

Sequenced by immunoSEQ multiplex PCR; TCRdb stores in-frame clones only, minus some. The table lists some 120,000 clones, roughly 86% of them singletons. The germline gives CDR1 SGDLS, CDR2 YYNGEE. This CDR3 has 17 residues. V lost 0 bases to trimming and J lost 6 bases; unmatched junction nucleotides: 11. The chain joins TRBV9 to TRBJ2-7, with TRBD2 matching 11 bases. Sequenced sample: peripheral blood. The clonotype comes from a woman in her sixties or seventies with acute or convalescent COVID-19. The DNA for the CDR3 is TGTGCCAGCAGCGTAGGAGATAGCGGGAGGGCCAAGAGCGAGCAGTACTTC. It translates to CASSVGDSGRAKSEQYF. The variable domain in full, completed from reference TRBV9 and TRBJ2-7, reads DSGVTQTPKHLITATGQRVTLRCSPRSGDLSVYWYQQSLDQGLQFLIQYYNGEERAKGNILERFSAQQFPDLHSELNLSSLELGDSALYFCASSVGDSGRAKSEQYFGPGTRLTVT.